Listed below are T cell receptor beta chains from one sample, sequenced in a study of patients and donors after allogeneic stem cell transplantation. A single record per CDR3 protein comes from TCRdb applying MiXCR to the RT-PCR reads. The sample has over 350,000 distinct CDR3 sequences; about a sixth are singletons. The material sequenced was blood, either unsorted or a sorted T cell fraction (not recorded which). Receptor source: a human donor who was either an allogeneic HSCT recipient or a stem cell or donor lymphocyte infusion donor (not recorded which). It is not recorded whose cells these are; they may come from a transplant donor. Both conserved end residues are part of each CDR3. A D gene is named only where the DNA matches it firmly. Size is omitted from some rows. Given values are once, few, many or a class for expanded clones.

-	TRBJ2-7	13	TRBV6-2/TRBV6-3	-	TGTGCCAGCAGCTCCGGGCCAGCGAGGGAGCAGTACTTC	CASSSGPAREQYF
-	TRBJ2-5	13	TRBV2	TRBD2	TGTGCCAGCAGTGGGGGACTAGTAGAGACCCAGTACTTC	CASSGGLVETQYF
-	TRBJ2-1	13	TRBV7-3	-	TGTGCCAGCAGCTTAACGTCGTGGAATGAGCAGTTCTTC	CASSLTSWNEQFF
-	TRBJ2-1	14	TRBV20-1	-	TGCAGTGCTAGAGATTTGGACGCCTACAATGAGCAGTTCTTC	CSARDLDAYNEQFF
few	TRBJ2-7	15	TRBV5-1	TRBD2	TGCGCCAGCAGCTGGGAACTAGCGGTGTTGTCCGAGCAGTACTTC	CASSWELAVLSEQYF
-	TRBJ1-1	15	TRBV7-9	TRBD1	TGTGCCAGCAGCCACCGGGACAGATTGAACACTGAAGCTTTCTTT	CASSHRDRLNTEAFF
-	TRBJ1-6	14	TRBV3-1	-	TGTGCCAGCAGCCAACAGGACAGTAATTCACCCCTCCACTTT	CASSQQDSNSPLHF
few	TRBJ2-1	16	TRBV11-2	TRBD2	TGTGCCAGCAGCGGGCGACTAGCGGGGGGATACAATGAGCAGTTCTTC	CASSGRLAGGYNEQFF
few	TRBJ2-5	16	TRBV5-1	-	TGCGCCAGCAGCCCGGTTGTTAGGGGATACCAAGAGACCCAGTACTTC	CASSPVVRGYQETQYF
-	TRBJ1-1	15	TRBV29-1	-	TGCAGCGCCCAATTGAGACCCGGTCCTTACACTGAAGCTTTCTTT	CSAQLRPGPYTEAFF
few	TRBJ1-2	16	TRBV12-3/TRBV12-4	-	TGTGCCAGCAGCCACACCTCGGCCTATACAGGGCGTGGCTACACCTTC	CASSHTSAYTGRGYTF
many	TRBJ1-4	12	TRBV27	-	TGTGCCAGCAGCCGGGGGAAGGAAAAACTGTTTTTT	CASSRGKEKLFF
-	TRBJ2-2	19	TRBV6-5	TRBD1	TGTGCCAGCAGTTACTCGAAAGGACAGGGACGGGCGAACACCGGGGAGCTGTTTTTT	CASSYSKGQGRANTGELFF
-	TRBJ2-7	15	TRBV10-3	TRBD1	TGTGCCATCAGCGAACAGGGGTTACCCTCCTACGAGCAGTACTTC	CAISEQGLPSYEQYF
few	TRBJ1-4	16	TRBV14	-	TGTGCCAGCAGCCAAGCCTACCCCGGGGCAAATGAAAAACTGTTTTTT	CASSQAYPGANEKLFF
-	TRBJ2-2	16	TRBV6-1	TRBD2	TGTGCCAGCAGTGAGGGACTAGCGGGAAGGGGCGGGGAGCTGTTTTTT	CASSEGLAGRGGELFF
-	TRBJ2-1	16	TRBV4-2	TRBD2	TGTGCCAGCAGCCGCAGGACTAGCGGGGGACGGAATGAGCAGTTCTTC	CASSRRTSGGRNEQFF
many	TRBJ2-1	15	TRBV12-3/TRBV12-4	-	TGTGCCAGCACCCGCCCTCCGACTACCTACAATGAGCAGTTCTTC	CASTRPPTTYNEQFF
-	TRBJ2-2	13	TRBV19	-	TGTGCCTGCCGGGAGCGGCGCACCGGGGAGCTGTTTTTT	CACRERRTGELFF
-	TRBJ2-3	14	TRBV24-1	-	TGTGCCACCAGTGAGGGTCAGGTTCGAAATACGCAGTATTTT	CATSEGQVRNTQYF
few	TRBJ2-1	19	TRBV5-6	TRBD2	TGTGCCAGCAGCCGCCGCTGGCCGGGATTAGCGGGAGGGGACAATGAGCAGTTCTTC	CASSRRWPGLAGGDNEQFF
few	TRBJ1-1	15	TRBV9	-	TGTGCCAGCAGCGTGGGGCATACCTTGAACACTGAAGCTTTCTTT	CASSVGHTLNTEAFF
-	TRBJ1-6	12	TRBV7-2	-	TGTGCCAGCAGCCCGGGGAAATCACCCCTCCACTTT	CASSPGKSPLHF
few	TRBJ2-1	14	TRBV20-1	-	TGCAGTGCTCGACCCGCCAGGCAAGTCAATGAGCAGTTCTTC	CSARPARQVNEQFF
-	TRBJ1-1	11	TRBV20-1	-	TGCAGAATTCAGAAGGGCCCTGAAGCTTTCTTT	CRIQKGPEAFF
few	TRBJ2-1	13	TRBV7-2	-	TGTGCCAGCAGCTTAGCGGCTGATCGGACCCGGTTCTTC	CASSLAADRTRFF
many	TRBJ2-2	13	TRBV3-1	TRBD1	TGTGCCATCAGCAGACAGGGAAACGGGGAGCTGTTTTTT	CAISRQGNGELFF
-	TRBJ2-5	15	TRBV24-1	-	TGTGCCACCAGTGATGGGGGTCGGGGAGTTCAGACCCAGTACTTC	CATSDGGRGVQTQYF
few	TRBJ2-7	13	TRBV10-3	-	TGTGCCATCAGTGAGACAATTTTCTACGAGCAGTACTTC	CAISETIFYEQYF
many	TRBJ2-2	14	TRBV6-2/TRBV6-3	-	TGTGCCAGCAGGAGAGCAGGGAACACCGGGGAGCTGTTTTTT	CASRRAGNTGELFF
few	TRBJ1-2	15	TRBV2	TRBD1	TGTGCCAGCAGTGCCGGGACAGGGGCGTACTATGGCTACACCTTC	CASSAGTGAYYGYTF
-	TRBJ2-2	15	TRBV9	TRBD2	TGTGCCAGCAGAACGGGACTAGGAAATCCCGGGGAGCTGTTTTTT	CASRTGLGNPGELFF
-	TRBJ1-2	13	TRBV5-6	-	TGTGCCAGCAGCTTGGCCGGACCGAGTGCCTACACCTTC	CASSLAGPSAYTF
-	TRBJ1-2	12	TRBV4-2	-	TGTGCCAGCAGCCAAGATTCTCTTGGCTACACCTTC	CASSQDSLGYTF
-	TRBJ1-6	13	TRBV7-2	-	TGTGCCAGCAGCCCCCGCCCTCAGGGACGACTCCACTTT	CASSPRPQGRLHF
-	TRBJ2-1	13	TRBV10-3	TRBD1	TGTGCCATCTGGGACAGGGCGAACAATGAGCAGTTCTTC	CAIWDRANNEQFF